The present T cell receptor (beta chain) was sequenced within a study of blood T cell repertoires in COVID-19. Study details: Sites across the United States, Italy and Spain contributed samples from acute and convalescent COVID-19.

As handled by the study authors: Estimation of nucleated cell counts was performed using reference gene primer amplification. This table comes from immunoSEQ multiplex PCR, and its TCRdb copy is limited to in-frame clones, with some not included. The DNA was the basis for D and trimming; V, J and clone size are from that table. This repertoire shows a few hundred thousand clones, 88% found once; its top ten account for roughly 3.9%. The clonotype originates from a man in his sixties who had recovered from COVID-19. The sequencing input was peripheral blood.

The CDR3 DNA reads TGCGCCAGCAAGCACAGGAATTACAATGAGCAGTTCTTC. Amino acids: CASKHRNYNEQFF. V usage is TRBV5-1 and J usage is TRBJ2-1, with D perhaps TRBD1 (5 bases). This CDR3 has 13 amino acids. The ends were cut back, 6 bases at V and 4 bases at J, with 11 bases in the middle. Germline CDR1 and CDR2: SGHRS and YFSETQ.